This section outlines one T cell receptor (beta chain) sequence together with its context. Antigen unknown. This entry comes from a study of beta chain features in type 1 diabetes. Findings and caveats of the study: When Type 1 diabetes patients were examined, their TCRB CDR3s proved moderately but significantly shorter in all four CD4+ subsets. A potential influence of HLA type upon TCRB rearrangement remained unresolved herein. Naive, central memory and Treg TCRB repertoires appeared more alike in patients than in healthy donors. Insertions at VDJ junctions were less frequent in type 1 diabetes patients. These patients also deleted more nucleotides at the same junctions.

Sequencing targeted expressed TCRB transcripts, as all isolated RNA had been reverse transcribed. Sequenced by immunoSEQ multiplex PCR; TCRdb stores in-frame clones only, minus some. Here the sample spans more than 100,000 clones, roughly 10% being singletons. Losses at the gene ends were 4 bases for V and 7 bases for J; bases not matched to a gene: 5. The CDR3 has 14 residues. Germline V gene data show CDR1 as SGHNT and CDR2 as YYREEE (reference sequence). Sequences were obtained from central memory CD4+ T cells from blood. The sequence was obtained from a man aged 30-40 years with type 1 diabetes. The V gene is TRBV5-4, the J gene TRBJ1-4; TRBD1 aligns across 9 bases. The CDR3 reads CASSLGTGPEKLFF. As DNA, the CDR3 is TGTGCCAGCAGCCTCGGGACAGGGCCTGAAAAACTGTTTTTT.